These 21 T cell receptor beta chains originate from one sample sequenced in a study of tissue T cells after allogeneic stem cell transplantation. Sequencing was performed with immunoSEQ multiplex PCR; in TCRdb, only in-frame clones are kept and a portion is missing. The sample has thousands of clones, 40% to 55% seen once; the top ten hold roughly a sixth. Time point reported: mouse harvest day 14 after allogeneic transplant. Each mouse received 10^7 T-cell-depleted marrow cells plus 10^6 splenic CD5+ T cells by tail vein. Sequenced: gut tissue. These receptors originate from a female BALB/c mouse given C57BL/6 T cells with graft-versus-host disease after an allogeneic hematopoietic cell transplant.

Note on this clone: The genes and germline here are from mouse. The read ends 1 residue before the CDR3 terminus; that terminus is restored from the germline J gene. This chain joins TRBV16 and TRBJ2-1; D is possibly TRBD1 (6 bases). The CDR3 is made up of 13 amino acids. Per germline, CDR1 SGHSA and CDR2 FRNQAP. Trimming took off 4 bases at V and 7 bases at J, with 11 bases between the two ends. The CDR3 protein is CASSSTGRAEQFF. Partial CDR3 DNA: TGTGCAAGCAGCTCAACAGGGAGAGCTGAGCAGTTC.

Worth noting for this clone: Gene names are mouse gene names. The read terminates 1 residue before the CDR3 end, so the remaining end is supplied by the germline J gene. The rearrangement joins TRBV26 to TRBJ2-3; tentatively, D is TRBD1 (5 bases). Deletions cut 2 bases from V and 0 bases from J, with 9 bases between. The CDR3 is 15 residues long. Per germline, CDR1 KGHPV and CDR2 FQNQEV (reference sequence). The DNA read from the CDR3 is TGTGCCAGCAGTCTGGGACAAGTTAGTGCAGAAACGCTGTAT. This sequence encodes CASSLGQVSAETLY. The entire CDR3 sequence reads CASSLGQVSAETLYF.

As concerns this clone: Gene names refer to mouse genes. The read is 1 residue too short to cover the CDR3 end, so that end is filled in from the germline J gene. The J gene is TRBJ1-2, the V gene TRBV26; the D is unclear. CDR1 and CDR2 from the germline V gene are KGHPV and FQNQEV (reference sequence). The CDR3 is 11 amino acids. The V end was cut by 2 bases, the J end by 6 bases, with 4 bases between. CDR3 residues: CASSLGADYTF. The DNA read from the CDR3 is TGTGCCAGCAGTCTGGGGGCCGACTACACC.

Worth noting for this clone: Germline and genes: mouse. The read gets to within 1 residue of the CDR3 end, and the germline J gene fills in the rest. The chain couples TRBV12-1 to TRBJ1-3; TRBD1 matches 7 bases. After removal of 2 bases from V and 3 bases from J, the junction contained 3 bases not matched to a gene. Per the germline V gene, CDR1 is SGHSN and CDR2 is HYEKVE. The CDR3 has 14 residues. The sequenced CDR3 bases are TGTGCCAGCTCTCCCCGACAGGGTGGAAATACGCTCTAT. Amino acids: CASSPRQGGNTLY. The whole CDR3 reads CASSPRQGGNTLYF.

In regard to this clone: Germline and genes here are mouse. The read halts 1 residue ahead of the CDR3 end, with the missing end drawn from the germline J gene. The chain uses TRBV23 and TRBJ1-4. CDR3 length equals 13 residues. Germline CDR1 reads KGHTA; CDR2 reads FQNQQP. This CDR3 reads CSTSGVSNERLFF. The DNA read from the CDR3 is TGCTCCACATCGGGGGTTTCCAACGAAAGATTATTT.

This clone turned up a few times. Germline and genes here are mouse. The read stops 1 residue short of the end of the CDR3; the missing end is completed from the germline J gene. The V gene is TRBV26, the J gene TRBJ2-2; the D gene is possibly TRBD2 (7 bases). The CDR3 has 14 amino acids. Germline V gene lookup returns CDR1 KGHPV and CDR2 FQNQEV (reference sequence). Trimming removed 2 bases from V and 3 bases from J, with 7 bases in between. CDR3 sequence: CASSLGGHTGQLYF. The CDR3 DNA, read in part, is TGTGCCAGCAGTCTGGGGGGGCACACCGGGCAGCTCTAC. Filled out from reference TRBV26 and TRBJ2-2, the complete variable domain reads NSKVIQTPRYLVKGQGQKAKMRCIPEKGHPVVFWYQQNKNNEFKFLINFQNQEVLQQIDMTEKRFSAECPSNSPCSLEIQSSEAGDSALYLCASSLGGHTGQLYFGEGSKLTVL.

Comment on this clone: Gene names follow the mouse nomenclature. The covered CDR3 bases are TGCTCCAGCAGTCTTCAGACTGGGGGGGCAAGGGACACCCAGTAC. Translating gives CSSSLQTGGARDTQY. The entire CDR3 is CSSSLQTGGARDTQYF. This chain links TRBV23 with TRBJ2-5; the table's D call, TRBD2, was not checked against the DNA. Read data end 1 residue before the CDR3 end; the end is taken from the germline J gene. This CDR3 region has 16 residues. Germline assignment: CDR1 KGHTA and CDR2 FQNQQP.

To note about this clone: Mouse gene names apply. Read coverage stops 1 residue before the CDR3 terminus; the germline J gene supplies the remainder. The V gene is TRBV12-2, the J gene TRBJ1-2; no definite D call. Trimming shortened V by 3 bases and J by 0 bases, and 4 bases separated the two germline ends. The CDR3 spans 12 residues. Germline assignment: CDR1 SGHLS and CDR2 HYDKME. The CDR3 sequence: CASSWANSDYTF. CDR3 bases read: TGTGCCAGCTCTTGGGCAAACTCCGACTACACC.

Details on this clone: All gene names here are mouse names. The CDR3 end falls 1 residue outside the read, so it is completed with the germline J gene. V and J are TRBV23 and TRBJ2-1; TRBD2 is the table's D call and was not checked against the DNA. The CDR3 runs 15 residues. The germline V gene has CDR1 KGHTA and CDR2 FQNQQP. CDR3 region: CSSSRGLGDYAEQFF. The part of the CDR3 DNA that was read is TGCTCCAGCAGTCGGGGACTGGGGGACTATGCTGAGCAGTTC.

This clone has a handful of counts. Mouse gene names apply. Read coverage stops 1 residue before the CDR3 terminus; the germline J gene supplies the remainder. The chain couples TRBV29 to TRBJ2-1; 10 bases map to TRBD1. J gave up 5 bases and V 4 bases, and 2 bases lay outside the gene matches. The CDR3 length is 14 residues. CDR1 and CDR2 (germline): MSHET, SYDVDS. The CDR3 here is CASSYGTGDAEQFF. CDR3 DNA (partial): TGTGCTAGCAGTTACGGGACAGGGGATGCTGAGCAGTTC.

On this clone: The genes and germline here are from mouse. The read falls 1 residue short of the CDR3 end, and the missing part is taken from the germline J gene. The chain employs TRBV5 and TRBJ2-4, with D hard to call. CDR3 size: 14 residues. Deletions cut 0 bases from V and 5 bases from J, with 9 bases between. Germline CDR1 and CDR2: LGHNA and YNLKQL (reference sequence). The CDR3 is CASSQDPGRNTLYF. The sequenced CDR3 bases are TGTGCCAGCAGCCAAGACCCCGGAAGAAACACCTTGTAC.

Notes on this clone: The genes are named according to mouse. The CDR3 end lies 1 residue beyond the end of the read and is filled in from the germline J gene. The chain employs TRBV3 and TRBJ1-1, with D perhaps TRBD1 (6 bases). V was shortened by 1 base and J by 5 bases, with 8 bases between the two germline ends. From germline, CDR1 is SNHLY and CDR2 FYNGKV (reference sequence). CDR3 size: 13 residues. CDR3 bases read: TGTGCCAGCAGCTTAGGGGGGCGAACAGAAGTCTTC. This encodes CASSLGGRTEVF. Given in full, the CDR3 is CASSLGGRTEVFF. The full variable domain, with the rest looked up from reference TRBV3 and TRBJ1-1, is GPKVLQIPSHQIIDMGQMVTLNCDPVSNHLYFYWYKQILGQQMEFLVNFYNGKVMEKSKLFKDQFSVERPDGSYFTLKIQPTALEDSAVYFCASSLGGRTEVFFGKGTRLTVV.

Of note for this clone: Each gene name is a mouse one. The CDR3 is cut off 1 residue early in the read; its end comes from the germline J gene. This chain joins TRBV26 and TRBJ1-3, with D perhaps matching TRBD1 (6 bases). The V and J ends lost 4 bases and 0 bases respectively, with 10 bases between them. The CDR3 covers 15 residues. Looked up from germline, CDR1 is KGHPV and CDR2 is FQNQEV (reference sequence). The covered CDR3 bases are TGTGCCAGCAGTCGGGGACAAAATTCTGGAAATACGCTCTAT. As protein: CASSRGQNSGNTLY. The entire CDR3 protein reads CASSRGQNSGNTLYF.

This clone was seen a single time. The listed genes are named as in mouse. The read ends 1 residue shy of where the CDR3 ends; the end is completed using the germline J gene. The chain links TRBV26 to TRBJ2-4; unclear D gene. The CDR3 is 14 amino acids. Trimming took off 2 bases at V and 0 bases at J, with 6 bases between the two ends. Germline CDR1 KGHPV, CDR2 FQNQEV (reference sequence). The part of the CDR3 DNA that was read is TGTGCCAGCAGTCTGACAAATAGTCAAAACACCTTGTAC. It yields the protein CASSLTNSQNTLY. The complete CDR3 reads CASSLTNSQNTLYF.

By share of the sample, this clone is large. All gene names here are mouse names. The CDR3 end lies 1 residue beyond the end of the read and is filled in from the germline J gene. V and J are TRBV2 and TRBJ2-7, with 11 bases lining up with TRBD2. CDR1 is LGHNA and CDR2 is YSYQKL in the germline V gene. The CDR3 totals 15 residues. Trimming cost V 0 bases and J 4 bases; bases outside gene matches: 2. The chain's CDR3 is CASSQEWDWGYEQYF. CDR3 bases read: TGTGCCAGCAGCCAAGAATGGGACTGGGGGTATGAACAGTAC.

Details on this clone: The genes are named according to mouse. Read data end 1 residue before the CDR3 end; the end is taken from the germline J gene. The V call is TRBV26, the J call TRBJ2-4, with TRBD1 matching 7 bases. The CDR3 spans 13 residues. Trimming at V came to 2 bases and at J to 5 bases, leaving 1 base not matched to a gene. Germline V gene data show CDR1 as KGHPV and CDR2 as FQNQEV (reference sequence). The part of the CDR3 DNA that was read is TGTGCCAGCAGTCTGAGGGACAGAAACACCTTGTAC. It encodes CASSLRDRNTLY. The full CDR3 sequence reads CASSLRDRNTLYF. The full variable domain, its missing parts supplied by reference TRBV26 and TRBJ2-4, is NSKVIQTPRYLVKGQGQKAKMRCIPEKGHPVVFWYQQNKNNEFKFLINFQNQEVLQQIDMTEKRFSAECPSNSPCSLEIQSSEAGDSALYLCASSLRDRNTLYFGAGTRLSVL.

In the case of this clone: Mouse germline and gene names are used. The sequence runs out 1 residue before the end of the CDR3; the remainder is reconstructed from the germline J gene. This chain joins TRBV12-2 and TRBJ2-3; 9 nucleotides match TRBD2. The CDR3 is 16 amino acids. CDR1 is SGHLS, CDR2 HYDKME, per germline. Unmatched junction bases numbered 6, after V lost 2 bases and J lost 1 base. The part of the CDR3 DNA that was read is TGTGCCAGCTCTCAAGACTGGGGGCAAGGTGCAGAAACGCTGTAT. Amino acids: CASSQDWGQGAETLY. The whole CDR3 sequence is CASSQDWGQGAETLYF.

As for this clone: Mouse names are used for the genes. The CDR3 is cut off 1 residue early in the read; its end comes from the germline J gene. The chain carries TRBV23 and TRBJ1-5; the table's D call of TRBD1 was not tested on the DNA. Germline V gene lookup returns CDR1 KGHTA and CDR2 FQNQQP. This CDR3 has 14 amino acids. CDR3 bases read: TGCTCCAGCAGTCCCCGGGACAGGGGAGGGGCTCCGCTT. This translates into CSSSPRDRGGAPL. The CDR3 in its entirety is CSSSPRDRGGAPLF.

Remarks on this clone: Gene names are mouse gene names. The DNA ends 1 residue before the CDR3 does, and the rest of the CDR3 is filled in from the germline J gene. The rearrangement joins TRBV19 to TRBJ2-5, with 9 nucleotides matching TRBD1. The length of the CDR3 is 12 residues. Germline lookup yields CDR1 FNHDT and CDR2 SITEND (reference sequence). After removal of 7 bases from V and 4 bases from J, the junction contained 1 base not matched to a gene. The CDR3 here is CASRDREDTQYF. CDR3 DNA, as far as it was read: TGTGCCAGCCGGGACAGGGAAGACACCCAGTAC.

To note about this clone: The gene symbols are mouse symbols. The observed sequence ends 1 residue before the CDR3 terminus, with the missing tail filled in from the germline J gene. The rearrangement joins TRBV3 to TRBJ2-7, with 10 bases matching TRBD1. The CDR3 is made up of 14 amino acids. V lost 5 bases and J lost 0; bases outside the gene matches: 1. The germline V gene has CDR1 SNHLY and CDR2 FYNGKV (reference sequence). CDR3 sequence: CASSRDRGSYEQYF. Partial CDR3 DNA: TGTGCCAGCAGCCGGGACAGGGGCTCCTATGAACAGTAC.

Note on this clone: Genes and germline are mouse. The CDR3 end is not reached by the read, which stops 1 residue before it; the germline J gene fills it in. V and J are TRBV13-2 and TRBJ1-6, with D perhaps TRBD1 (6 bases). TRBJ1-6 is assigned to the ORF class and has an uncertain function. V shed 2 bases and J shed 7 bases, with 10 bases lying between them. Germline V gene sequence: CDR1 NNHNN, CDR2 SYGAGS (reference sequence). CDR3 size: 14 residues. CDR3 bases read: TGTGCCAGCGGTGACAGGGGTTGGAATTCGCCCCTCTAC. This translates into CASGDRGWNSPLY. The complete CDR3 reads CASGDRGWNSPLYF.